The 8 T cell receptor beta chains in this list originate from one sample, sequenced in a study of tumor and adjacent non-tumor tissue in lung cancer. No cell sorting was done before RNA was extracted from the tissue. Three rounds of nested PCR, following a modified ARM-PCR protocol, produced the TCRbeta library. TCRdb reprocessed the multiplex PCR reads via MiXCR and lists one record per CDR3 protein. This table holds about 80,000 distinct CDR3 sequences, approximately 68% found once. The sequencing input was lung tumor tissue. These receptors were collected from an older woman with non-small cell lung cancer.

Of note for this clonotype: The junction differs from germline at one of its ends, possibly a read error. The chain uses TRBV29-1 and TRBJ1-3; D not certain. This CDR3 contains 12 residues. Germline V lookup: CDR1 SQVTM, CDR2 ANQGSEA. As DNA, the CDR3 is TGCAGCGTTAAAGGCTCCGGAAACAGCATATATTTT. Its protein product is CSVKGSGNSIYF.

With respect to this clonotype: This clone may be a read error of a much larger clone one base away. The chain uses TRBV29-1 and TRBJ2-1; D ambiguous. This CDR3 has 14 amino acids. CDR1 and CDR2 (germline): SQVTM, ANQGSEA. The DNA for the CDR3 is TGCAACGTTGAAAGTTCTCCCCCCTACAATGAGCAGTTCTTC. Protein product: CNVESSPPYNEQFF.

As concerns this clonotype: One junction end does not reproduce the germline sequence, and a read error may be involved. The CDR3, as DNA: TGTACCAGCAGTTTGAACAGAATCCTTAGCTATGGCTACACCTTC. Residues: CTSSLNRILSYGYTF. The chain has TRBV12-3 or TRBV12-4 and TRBJ1-2; D uncertain. The CDR3 totals 15 residues.

Remarks on this clonotype: A read error may account for a junction end that differs from germline. The chain carries TRBV29-1 and TRBJ2-3, with D uncertain. The CDR3 has 13 residues. From germline, CDR1 is SQVTM and CDR2 ANQGSEA. CDR3 sequence: CSVEGVGADTQYF. The DNA of the CDR3 is TGCAGCGTCGAAGGAGTGGGTGCAGATACGCAGTATTTT.

With regard to this clonotype: The conserved closing phenylalanine or tryptophan is absent in this CDR3, likely reflecting a read error. The rearrangement links TRBV6-2 or TRBV6-3 to TRBJ2-6, with TRBD1 matching over 11 bases. This CDR3 is 18 amino acids long. Germline-derived CDR1 and CDR2 are MNHEY and SVGEGT. In nucleotides, the CDR3 is TGTGCCAGCAGTGCCGGACAGGGGGCTGGTTCTGGGGCCAGCGTCCTGACTTCC. Amino acid sequence: CASSAGQGAGSGASVLTS.

In regard to this clonotype: With a much larger clone just one base away, this may be a read error. This likely comes from a read error, as the CDR3 has no conserved phenylalanine or tryptophan at its end. The chain joins TRBV5-4 to TRBJ2-3, with D unclear. Germline values: CDR1 SGHNT, CDR2 YYREEE (reference sequence). There are 13 residues in the CDR3. V was shortened by 0 bases and J by 2 bases, with 4 bases between the two germline ends. CDR3 sequence (DNA): TGTGCCAGCAGCTTGGGTTCCACAGATACGCAGTATTTA. It yields the protein CASSLGSTDTQYL.

Details on this clonotype: The junction differs from germline at one of its ends, possibly a read error. This chain uses TRBV28 with TRBJ1-5; D is undetermined. The CDR3 has 15 residues. Germline values: CDR1 MDHEN, CDR2 SYDVKM. CDR3 DNA: TGTGCCAGCAGTTTGAGTACAGTCGGCAATCAGTCCCAGCATTTT. Its translation is CASSLSTVGNQSQHF. Drawing the rest from reference TRBV28 and TRBJ1-5, the complete variable domain is DVKVTQSSRYLVKRTGEKVFLECVQDMDHENMFWYRQDPGLGLRLIYFSYDVKMKEKGDIPEGYSVSREKKERFSLILESASTNQTSMYLCASSLSTVGNQSQHFGDGTRLSIL.

About this clonotype: A single base separates this from a much larger clone, so it may be a read error. The J gene is TRBJ2-1, the V gene TRBV29-1, with TRBD2 identical over 11 bases. The CDR3 totals 18 residues. Germline CDR1 reads SQVTM; CDR2 reads ANQGSEA. For the CDR3, the DNA is TGCAGCGTTGCCCCCATCCAGACTAGCGGGAATAGTCACAATGAGCGGTTCTTC. Its translation: CSVAPIQTSGNSHNERFF.